The entry that follows covers one TCR beta chain sequence. Its specificity is unknown. The sample is drawn from a study of cytomegalovirus exposure and HLA in healthy donors. Findings and caveats of the study: High sensitivity and specificity were reportedly achieved when the classifier diagnosed cytomegalovirus status.

Trimming shortened V by 3 bases and J by 0 bases, and 6 bases separated the two germline ends. This CDR3 comprises 13 residues. Germline loops: CDR1 GTSNPN, CDR2 SVGIG (reference sequence). The data were produced by immunoSEQ multiplex PCR, yet TCRdb's version contains in-frame clones alone and is incomplete. The table includes 130,000 or so clones, approximately 90% detected once. The chain has TRBV30 and TRBJ1-3, with D possibly matching TRBD1 (5 bases). The specimen was PBMCs. This clonotype originated in a woman under 30 in good health and CMV-seronegative. CDR3 sequence reads: CAWRGLSGNTIYF. The CDR3 DNA sequence: TGTGCCTGGAGGGGGCTCTCTGGAAACACCATATATTTT.